The following is a T cell receptor beta chain sequence with its context. The data are from a study of blood T cell repertoires in COVID-19. Study summary: The analysed material was cDNA or gDNA that came from T cells, B-cell-depleted T cells, or PBMCs.

Seattle researchers signed up patients amid active infection and tracked them longitudinally. V was trimmed by 3 bases and J by 7 bases, leaving 13 bases between them. CDR1 and CDR2 (germline): PRHDT, FYEKMQ (reference sequence). The CDR3 has 15 residues. Data came from immunoSEQ multiplex PCR; TCRdb stores just in-frame clones and leaves some out. In the table there are roughly 250,000 clones, approximately 83% of which are singletons. This sequence was found in a person aged 65-85 years with COVID-19, enrolled during active disease. Sample: peripheral blood. The chain has TRBV13 and TRBJ1-6; TRBD1 might be the D (6 bases). The CDR3 DNA reads TGTGCCAGCAGCTTCTTTAGGGGGAAAAATTCACCCCTCCACTTT. As protein: CASSFFRGKNSPLHF.